The present T cell receptor beta chain was sequenced within a study of monozygotic twins with cystic fibrosis. Libraries were prepared by immunoSEQ multiplex PCR; TCRdb keeps only in-frame clonotypes and omits some of them. There are tens of thousands of clones in the sample; approximately 90% occur only once, and 0.25% to 0.35% lies in the top ten. The source is a girl aged 2 to 9 with cystic fibrosis. Source material: blood.

The CDR3 loop reads CASSVSGQHNEKLFF. In DNA, the CDR3 is TGTGCCAGCAGCGTTTCTGGACAGCATAATGAAAAACTGTTTTTT. The chain couples TRBV9 to TRBJ1-4, with D possibly TRBD1 on 6 matching bases. Per the germline V gene, CDR1 is SGDLS and CDR2 is YYNGEE. This CDR3 is 15 amino acids long. Trimming took 2 bases from V and 4 from J, leaving 12 bases between them.